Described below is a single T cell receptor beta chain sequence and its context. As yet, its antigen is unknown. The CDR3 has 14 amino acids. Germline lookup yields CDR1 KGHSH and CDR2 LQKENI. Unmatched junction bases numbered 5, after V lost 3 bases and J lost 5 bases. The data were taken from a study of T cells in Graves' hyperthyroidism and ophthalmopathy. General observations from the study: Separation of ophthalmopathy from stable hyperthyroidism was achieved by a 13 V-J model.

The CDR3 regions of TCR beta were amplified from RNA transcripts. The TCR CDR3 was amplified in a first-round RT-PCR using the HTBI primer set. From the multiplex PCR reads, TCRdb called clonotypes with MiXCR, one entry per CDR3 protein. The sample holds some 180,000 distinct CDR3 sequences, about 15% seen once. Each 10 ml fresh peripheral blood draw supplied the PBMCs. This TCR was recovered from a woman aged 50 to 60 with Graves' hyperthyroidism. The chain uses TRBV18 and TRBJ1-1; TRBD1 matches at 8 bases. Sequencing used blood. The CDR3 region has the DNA TGTGCCAGCTCACCGGGACAGGAGGTTACTGAAGCTTTCTTT. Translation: CASSPGQEVTEAFF. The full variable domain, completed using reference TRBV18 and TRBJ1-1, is NAGVMQNPRHLVRRRGQEARLRCSPMKGHSHVYWYRQLPEEGLKFMVYLQKENIIDESGMPKERFSAEFPKEGPSILRIQQVVRGDSAAYFCASSPGQEVTEAFFGQGTRLTVV.